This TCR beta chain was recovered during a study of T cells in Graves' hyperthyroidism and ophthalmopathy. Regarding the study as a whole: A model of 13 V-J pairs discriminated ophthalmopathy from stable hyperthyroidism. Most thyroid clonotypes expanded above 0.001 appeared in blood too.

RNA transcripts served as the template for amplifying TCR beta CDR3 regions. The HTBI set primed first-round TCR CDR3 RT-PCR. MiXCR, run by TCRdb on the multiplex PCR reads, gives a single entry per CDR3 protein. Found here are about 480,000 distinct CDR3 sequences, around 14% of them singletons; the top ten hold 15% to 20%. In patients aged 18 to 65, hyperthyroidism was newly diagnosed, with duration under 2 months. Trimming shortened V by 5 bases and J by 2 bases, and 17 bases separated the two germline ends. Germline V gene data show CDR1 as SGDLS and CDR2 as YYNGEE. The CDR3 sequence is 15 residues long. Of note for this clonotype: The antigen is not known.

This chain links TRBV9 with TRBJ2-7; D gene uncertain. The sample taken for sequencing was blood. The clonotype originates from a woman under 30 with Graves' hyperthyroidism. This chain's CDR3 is CASSPDGLLTYEQYF. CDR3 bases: TGTGCCAGCAGTCCCGACGGGCTCCTAACCTACGAGCAGTACTTC.